The T cell receptor (beta chain) described here comes from a study of blood T cells in healthy people across ages. Trimming left V 5 bases short and J 0 bases short, with 20 bases between. This CDR3 is built from 18 residues. From germline, CDR1 is MNHEY and CDR2 SVGEGT. The sample holds many counts of this clonotype. Combining a sample-barcoded 5' primer with a J-beta primer mix, a second PCR ran for roughly 6 to 12 cycles. TCRdb re-derived calls from the 5' RACE reads in MiXCR, one entry per CDR3 protein. This table has approximately 2,000,000 distinct CDR3 sequences, 30% to 40% appearing once. This sequence originates from a human donor in good health. The specimen sequenced was blood. V gene TRBV6-2 or TRBV6-3 combines with J gene TRBJ2-1; D may be TRBD1 (6 bases). In nucleotides, the CDR3 is TGTGCCAGCAGTAGGGGTTGGACAGAGTGGAACTCCTACAATGAGCAGTTCTTC. Its protein is CASSRGWTEWNSYNEQFF.